The clone carrying this T cell receptor beta chain was found a few times. This record comes from a study of cytomegalovirus exposure and HLA in healthy donors. The CDR3 contains 12 residues. Germline CDR1 is SGDLS and CDR2 is YYNGEE. V gave up 0 bases and J gave up 7 bases, with 7 bases separating them. In the PCR, 60 Vbeta and 13 Jbeta primers were used. The repertoire was sequenced with immunoSEQ multiplex PCR; TCRdb's copy has only in-frame clones and lacks some. The data contain under 250,000 clones, around three quarters of them singletons. Material: PBMCs. This sequence joins TRBV9 and TRBJ1-1; D is unresolved. The clonotype was recovered from a man younger than 45 in good health and CMV-seronegative. The CDR3 nucleotides read TGTGCCAGCAGCGTAGGGAGAGATGAAGCTTTCTTT. Translating it yields CASSVGRDEAFF.